These T cell receptor beta chains were read from a single sample in a study of shared clonotypes between healthy human individuals. The table came from immunoSEQ multiplex PCR; TCRdb's copy has only in-frame clones and leaves some out. Of roughly 850,000 clones listed, about 96% are singletons. The sample comprised naive CD8+ T cells sorted from blood. These TCRs come from a young man in good health. The CDR3 runs from the conserved cysteine through the conserved F or W. Fields, in order: CDR3 protein, CDR3 DNA, J gene, V gene, CDR3 length, clone size, D gene. D genes are given only for firm matches. Clone size is not always given. Where it is, it says once, few, many or a class for expanded clones.

cdr3_aa: CASRKGLAGRDEQFF
cdr3_nt: TGTGCCAGCAGGAAGGGACTAGCGGGTCGAGATGAGCAGTTCTTC
j_call: TRBJ2-1
v_call: TRBV7-9
cdr3_length: 15
clone_size: -
d_call: TRBD2

cdr3_aa: CASSLAIGQGAYEQYF
cdr3_nt: TGTGCCAGCAGCTTGGCTATTGGGCAGGGGGCCTACGAGCAGTACTTC
j_call: TRBJ2-7
v_call: TRBV5-4
cdr3_length: 16
clone_size: -
d_call: TRBD1

cdr3_aa: CSAPGGTF
cdr3_nt: TGCAGTGCCCCCGGGGGCACCTTC
j_call: TRBJ1-2
v_call: TRBV20-1
cdr3_length: 8
clone_size: -
d_call: -

cdr3_aa: CATSSDRLDRGYTF
cdr3_nt: TGTGCCACCAGCAGTGATCGACTTGATCGGGGCTACACCTTC
j_call: TRBJ1-2
v_call: TRBV15
cdr3_length: 14
clone_size: -
d_call: -

cdr3_aa: CASSLVTSDNNEQFF
cdr3_nt: TGTGCCAGCAGCTTAGTGACTAGCGACAACAATGAGCAGTTCTTC
j_call: TRBJ2-1
v_call: TRBV7-2
cdr3_length: 15
clone_size: -
d_call: TRBD2

cdr3_aa: CASSRGLRADTQYF
cdr3_nt: TGTGCCAGCAGTCGAGGACTGCGCGCAGATACGCAGTATTTT
j_call: TRBJ2-3
v_call: TRBV27
cdr3_length: 14
clone_size: once
d_call: -

cdr3_aa: CASSLVDLWTDTQYF
cdr3_nt: TGCGCCAGCAGCTTGGTAGATTTGTGGACAGATACGCAGTATTTT
j_call: TRBJ2-3
v_call: TRBV5-1
cdr3_length: 15
clone_size: -
d_call: -

cdr3_aa: CASSGTGGANSYEQYF
cdr3_nt: TGTGCCAGCAGCGGGACAGGGGGCGCGAATTCCTACGAGCAGTACTTC
j_call: TRBJ2-7
v_call: TRBV5-5
cdr3_length: 16
clone_size: -
d_call: TRBD1

cdr3_aa: CSVATGSRKEQYF
cdr3_nt: TGCAGCGTTGCAACAGGGTCCCGAAAAGAGCAGTACTTC
j_call: TRBJ2-7
v_call: TRBV29-1
cdr3_length: 13
clone_size: -
d_call: -

cdr3_aa: CASSLWVNTEAFF
cdr3_nt: TGTGCCAGCAGCTTATGGGTTAACACTGAAGCTTTCTTT
j_call: TRBJ1-1
v_call: TRBV7-2
cdr3_length: 13
clone_size: -
d_call: -

cdr3_aa: CASSLEGLQGGYGYTF
cdr3_nt: TGTGCCAGCAGCTTGGAAGGGTTACAGGGCGGCTATGGCTACACCTTC
j_call: TRBJ1-2
v_call: TRBV5-4
cdr3_length: 16
clone_size: -
d_call: -

cdr3_aa: CASRDGRREKLFF
cdr3_nt: TGTGCCAGCAGAGACGGAAGAAGGGAAAAACTGTTTTTT
j_call: TRBJ1-4
v_call: TRBV7-9
cdr3_length: 13
clone_size: -
d_call: -

cdr3_aa: CASSKVGTTYEQYF
cdr3_nt: TGTGCCAGCTCAAAGGTGGGAACCACCTACGAGCAGTACTTC
j_call: TRBJ2-7
v_call: TRBV18
cdr3_length: 14
clone_size: -
d_call: -

cdr3_aa: CASSRGLAGGKYNEQFF
cdr3_nt: TGTGCCAGCAGCAGGGGACTAGCGGGAGGTAAATACAATGAGCAGTTCTTC
j_call: TRBJ2-1
v_call: TRBV7-8
cdr3_length: 17
clone_size: -
d_call: TRBD2

cdr3_aa: CASSFLQSSYEQYF
cdr3_nt: TGTGCCAGCAGCTTTCTCCAGAGCTCCTACGAGCAGTACTTC
j_call: TRBJ2-7
v_call: TRBV5-5
cdr3_length: 14
clone_size: -
d_call: -

cdr3_aa: CASSKRDSNNEQFF
cdr3_nt: TGTGCCAGCAGCAAGCGCGATAGTAACAATGAGCAGTTCTTC
j_call: TRBJ2-1
v_call: TRBV11-3
cdr3_length: 14
clone_size: -
d_call: -

cdr3_aa: CAISEASGNYEQYF
cdr3_nt: TGTGCCATCAGTGAGGCTAGCGGGAACTACGAGCAGTACTTC
j_call: TRBJ2-7
v_call: TRBV10-3
cdr3_length: 14
clone_size: -
d_call: TRBD2

cdr3_aa: CASSPTVQETQYF
cdr3_nt: TGTGCCAGCAGCCCGACGGTCCAAGAGACCCAGTACTTC
j_call: TRBJ2-5
v_call: TRBV7-2
cdr3_length: 13
clone_size: -
d_call: -

cdr3_aa: CASSFDQGTSSYNEQFF
cdr3_nt: TGTGCCAGCAGCTTCGACCAGGGGACGAGCTCCTACAATGAGCAGTTCTTC
j_call: TRBJ2-1
v_call: TRBV7-9
cdr3_length: 17
clone_size: -
d_call: -

cdr3_aa: CASSLDLSYEQYF
cdr3_nt: TGTGCCAGCAGCCTAGATCTATCCTACGAGCAGTACTTC
j_call: TRBJ2-7
v_call: TRBV7-2
cdr3_length: 13
clone_size: -
d_call: -

cdr3_aa: CSVEVQNDYYEQYF
cdr3_nt: TGCAGCGTTGAAGTCCAGAACGATTACTACGAGCAGTACTTC
j_call: TRBJ2-7
v_call: TRBV29-1
cdr3_length: 14
clone_size: -
d_call: -

cdr3_aa: CASKNQYF
cdr3_nt: TGCGCCAGCAAGAATCAGTACTTC
j_call: TRBJ2-4
v_call: TRBV4-3
cdr3_length: 8
clone_size: -
d_call: -

cdr3_aa: CASRDSSYEQYF
cdr3_nt: TGTGCCAGCCGGGACTCATCCTACGAGCAGTACTTC
j_call: TRBJ2-7
v_call: TRBV2
cdr3_length: 12
clone_size: -
d_call: -

cdr3_aa: CASTLGENYGYTF
cdr3_nt: TGTGCCAGCACGCTCGGAGAGAACTATGGCTACACCTTC
j_call: TRBJ1-2
v_call: TRBV11-2
cdr3_length: 13
clone_size: -
d_call: -

cdr3_aa: CASSSEVENTIYF
cdr3_nt: TGTGCCAGCAGCTCCGAGGTAGAAAACACCATATATTTT
j_call: TRBJ1-3
v_call: TRBV7-9
cdr3_length: 13
clone_size: once
d_call: -

cdr3_aa: CASSLVSAEAFF
cdr3_nt: TGTGCCAGCAGCTTGGTCAGCGCCGAAGCTTTCTTT
j_call: TRBJ1-1
v_call: TRBV5-4
cdr3_length: 12
clone_size: -
d_call: -

cdr3_aa: CASSQGQYEQYF
cdr3_nt: TGCGCCAGCAGCCAAGGGCAATACGAGCAGTACTTC
j_call: TRBJ2-7
v_call: TRBV4-1
cdr3_length: 12
clone_size: -
d_call: -

cdr3_aa: CASSWTKSNTGELFF
cdr3_nt: TGCGCCAGCAGCTGGACGAAGTCGAACACCGGGGAGCTGTTTTTT
j_call: TRBJ2-2
v_call: TRBV5-1
cdr3_length: 15
clone_size: -
d_call: -

cdr3_aa: CASSLNTGLVRSYNEQFF
cdr3_nt: TGTGCCAGCAGCTTAAATACAGGGTTAGTTCGGTCCTACAATGAGCAGTTCTTC
j_call: TRBJ2-1
v_call: TRBV7-2
cdr3_length: 18
clone_size: -
d_call: -

cdr3_aa: CASSLGRGTSYEQYF
cdr3_nt: TGTGCCAGCAGTTTAGGTCGAGGGACCTCCTACGAGCAGTACTTC
j_call: TRBJ2-7
v_call: TRBV27
cdr3_length: 15
clone_size: -
d_call: -